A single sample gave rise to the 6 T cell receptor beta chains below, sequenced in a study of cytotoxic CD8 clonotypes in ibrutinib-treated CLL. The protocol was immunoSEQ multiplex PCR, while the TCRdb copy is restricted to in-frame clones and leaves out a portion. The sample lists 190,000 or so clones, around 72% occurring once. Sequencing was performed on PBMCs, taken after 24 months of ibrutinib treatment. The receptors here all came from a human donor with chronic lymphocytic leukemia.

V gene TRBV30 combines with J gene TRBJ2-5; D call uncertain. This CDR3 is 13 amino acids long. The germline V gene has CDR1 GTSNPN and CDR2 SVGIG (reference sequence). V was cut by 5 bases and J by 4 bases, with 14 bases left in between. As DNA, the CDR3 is TGTGCCTGGCTCCTAAGAGTCCCAGAGACCCAGTACTTC. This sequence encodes CAWLLRVPETQYF.

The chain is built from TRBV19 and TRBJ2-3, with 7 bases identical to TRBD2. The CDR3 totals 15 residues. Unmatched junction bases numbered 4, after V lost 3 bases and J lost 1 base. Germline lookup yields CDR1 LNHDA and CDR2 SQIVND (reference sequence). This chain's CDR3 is CASSMGLAGTDTQYF. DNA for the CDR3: TGTGCCAGTAGTATGGGCCTAGCGGGCACAGATACGCAGTATTTT.

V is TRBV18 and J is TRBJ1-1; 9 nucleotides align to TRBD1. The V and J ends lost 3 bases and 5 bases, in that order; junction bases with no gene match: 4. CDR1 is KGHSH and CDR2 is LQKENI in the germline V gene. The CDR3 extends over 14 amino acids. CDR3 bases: TGTGCCAGCTCACCGGGGACAGGGAGGACTGAAGCTTTCTTT. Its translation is CASSPGTGRTEAFF.

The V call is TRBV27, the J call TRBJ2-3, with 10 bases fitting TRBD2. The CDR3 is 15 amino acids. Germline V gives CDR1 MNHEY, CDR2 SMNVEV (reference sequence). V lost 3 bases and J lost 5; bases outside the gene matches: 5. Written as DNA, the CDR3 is TGTGCCAGCAGTTTGCCTAGCGGGAGACTAGATACGCAGTATTTT. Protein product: CASSLPSGRLDTQYF.

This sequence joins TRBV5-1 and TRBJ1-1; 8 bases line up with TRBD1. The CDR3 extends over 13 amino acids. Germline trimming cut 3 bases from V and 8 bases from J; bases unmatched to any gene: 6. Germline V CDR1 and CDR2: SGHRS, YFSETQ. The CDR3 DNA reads TGCGCCAGCAGCTCCCCGGACAGGGAAGAAGCTTTCTTT. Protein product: CASSSPDREEAFF.

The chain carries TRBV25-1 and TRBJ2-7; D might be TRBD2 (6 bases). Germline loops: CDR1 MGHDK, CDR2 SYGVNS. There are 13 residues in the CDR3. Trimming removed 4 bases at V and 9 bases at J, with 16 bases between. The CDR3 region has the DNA TGTGCCAGCAGTGGCGGGACTCAACCGCGGCAGTACTTC. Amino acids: CASSGGTQPRQYF.